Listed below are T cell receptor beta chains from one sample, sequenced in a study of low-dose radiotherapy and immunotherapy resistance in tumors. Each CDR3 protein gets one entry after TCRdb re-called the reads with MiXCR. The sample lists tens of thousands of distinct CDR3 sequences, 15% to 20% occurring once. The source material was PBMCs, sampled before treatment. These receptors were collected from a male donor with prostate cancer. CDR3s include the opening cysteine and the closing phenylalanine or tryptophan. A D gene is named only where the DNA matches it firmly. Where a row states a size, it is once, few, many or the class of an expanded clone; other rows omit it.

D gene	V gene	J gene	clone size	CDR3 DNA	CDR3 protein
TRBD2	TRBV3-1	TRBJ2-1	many	TGTGCCAGCAGCCAAGGACTAGCGGGGGGCAATGAGCAGTTCTTC	CASSQGLAGGNEQFF
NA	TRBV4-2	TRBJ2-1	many	TGTGCCAGCAGCCTTGCCCCTGTAATTTCGGCGTCCTACAATGAGCAGTTCTTC	CASSLAPVISASYNEQFF
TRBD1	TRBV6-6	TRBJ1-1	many	TGTGCCAGCAGCTTCCGCCCGGACAGGGGAGGGCGGCACACTGAAGCTTTCTTT	CASSFRPDRGGRHTEAFF
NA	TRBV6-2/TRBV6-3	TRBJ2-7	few	TGTGCCAGCAGACCAACCTCCGGGACGGGTCGATACGAGCAGTACTTC	CASRPTSGTGRYEQYF
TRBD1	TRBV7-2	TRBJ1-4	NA	TGTGCCAGCGGGTCCGGGACAGGGGATGAAAAACTGTTTTTT	CASGSGTGDEKLFF
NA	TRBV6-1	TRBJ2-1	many	TGTGCCAGCAGCCTAACCTACCTATTCAATGAGCAGTTCTTC	CASSLTYLFNEQFF
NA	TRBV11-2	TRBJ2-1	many	TGTGCCAGCAGCGACACATACTGGGGCGTAGCGGAGGGGGGCTACAATGAGCAGTTCTTC	CASSDTYWGVAEGGYNEQFF
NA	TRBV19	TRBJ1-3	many	TGTGCCAGTAGTTCCCAAACCTCTGGAAACACCATATATTTT	CASSSQTSGNTIYF
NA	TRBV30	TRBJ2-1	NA	TGTGCCTGGAGTGCGGGGATTGAGCAGTTCTTC	CAWSAGIEQFF
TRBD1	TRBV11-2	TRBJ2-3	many	TGTGCCAGCAGCCTCAGGGGGCGAGGGACAGATACGCAGTATTTT	CASSLRGRGTDTQYF
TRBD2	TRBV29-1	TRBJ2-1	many	TGCAGCGGGGGACTAGCGGGGGACCACAATGAGCAGTTCTTC	CSGGLAGDHNEQFF
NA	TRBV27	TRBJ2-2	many	TGTGCCAGCAGACCGGACGCCTCCACCGGGGAGCTGTTTTTT	CASRPDASTGELFF
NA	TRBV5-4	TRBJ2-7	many	TGTGCCAGCAGCTTGGGCGGCAGTACCTACGAGCAGTACTTC	CASSLGGSTYEQYF
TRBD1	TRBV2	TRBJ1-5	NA	TGTGCCAGCAGGGCCGGGACAGTAAATCAGCCCCAGCATTTT	CASRAGTVNQPQHF
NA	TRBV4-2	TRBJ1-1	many	TGTGCCAGCAGCCAAGATCGGGGAGGCGGTAACACTGAAGCTTTCTTT	CASSQDRGGGNTEAFF
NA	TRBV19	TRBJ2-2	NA	TGTGCCAGTAGTATATCCCTCCGGCAAACGAACACCGGGGAGCTGTTTTTT	CASSISLRQTNTGELFF
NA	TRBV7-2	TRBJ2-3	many	TGTGCCAGCAGCTTCCGCACAGATACGCAGTATTTT	CASSFRTDTQYF
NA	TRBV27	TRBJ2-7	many	TGTGCCAGCAGTTTTTTCGGGGGCGGGTACGAGCAGTACTTC	CASSFFGGGYEQYF
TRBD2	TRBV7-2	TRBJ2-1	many	TGTGCCAGCAGCCCCCCGGGACTAGCGGTAGACAATGAGCAGTTCTTC	CASSPPGLAVDNEQFF
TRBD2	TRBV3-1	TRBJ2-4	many	TGTGCCAGCAGCGATTCCCACGGGACTAGCAAAAACATTCAGTACTTC	CASSDSHGTSKNIQYF
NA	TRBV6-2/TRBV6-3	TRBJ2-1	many	TGTGCCAGCAGGCTCTACAATGAGCAGTTCTTC	CASRLYNEQFF
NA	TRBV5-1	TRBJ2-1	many	TGCGCCAGCAAACCGGGAACTGACAATGAGCAGTTCTTC	CASKPGTDNEQFF
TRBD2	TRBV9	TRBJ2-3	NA	TGTGCCAGCAGCGTACTCCCTAGCGGGGGGGTTTCAGATACGCAGTATTTT	CASSVLPSGGVSDTQYF
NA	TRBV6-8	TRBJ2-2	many	TGTGCCAGTAGGACCGGGGAGCTGTTTTTT	CASRTGELFF
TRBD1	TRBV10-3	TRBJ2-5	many	TGTGCCATCAGTGGGACAGGGAGTCAAGAGACCCAGTACTTC	CAISGTGSQETQYF
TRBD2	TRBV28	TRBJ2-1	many	TGTGCCAGCAGTCGGGGGGGGCAAATCTACAATGAGCAGTTCTTC	CASSRGGQIYNEQFF
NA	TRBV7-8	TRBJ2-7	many	TGTGCCAGCAGCTTCGGGTTAGAGACCAGCCACGAGCAGTACTTC	CASSFGLETSHEQYF
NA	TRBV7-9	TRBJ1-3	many	TGTGCCAGCAGCGCCCGCGAGAGTGGAAACACCATATATTTT	CASSARESGNTIYF
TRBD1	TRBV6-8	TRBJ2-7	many	TGTGCCAGCAGTTACTCGTCGCAGGGGGCAGGGGAGCAGTACTTC	CASSYSSQGAGEQYF
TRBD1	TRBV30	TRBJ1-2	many	TGTGCCTGGACTCTAAGGGGGCCCGGCTACACCTTC	CAWTLRGPGYTF
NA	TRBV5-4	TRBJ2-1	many	TGTGCCAGCAGCTTGGATGGGCAGGCCTACAATGAGCAGTTCTTC	CASSLDGQAYNEQFF
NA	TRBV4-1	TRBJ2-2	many	TGCGCCAGCAGCCTCAGGGGATTATCGAACACCGGGGAGCTGTTTTTT	CASSLRGLSNTGELFF